The T cell receptor beta chain under discussion was sequenced for a study of shared clonotypes between healthy human individuals. CD45RO-negative, CCR7-selected cells formed the naive CD8 fraction, which excluded terminally differentiated effector memory CD45RA+ cells. The CDR3 consists of 12 residues. The germline gives CDR1 MNHEY, CDR2 SMNVEV (reference sequence). Trimming removed 5 bases at V and 9 bases at J, with 11 bases between. This was a deep-level run. Assay used: immunoSEQ multiplex PCR; TCRdb lists only in-frame clones, some missing. The profile shows 2 million to 2.5 million clones, about 92% of them singletons.

Sequenced: naive CD8+ T cells from PBMCs. The source of this sequence is a young man in good health. Some clones in this sample may be carry-over from other donors' samples. The chain links TRBV27 to TRBJ2-1, with D possibly matching TRBD2 (6 bases). CDR3 sequence (DNA): TGTGCCAGCAGTCTCATCGGGGGTGAGCAGTTCTTC. Translating gives CASSLIGGEQFF.